What follows are 22 T cell receptor beta chains derived from one specimen sequenced in a study of tumor-infiltrating lymphocytes in oesophageal squamous cell carcinoma. TCRdb re-derived calls from the PCR reads in MiXCR, one entry per CDR3 protein. Found here are about 12,000 distinct CDR3 sequences, around 56% of them singletons; the top ten hold roughly 32%. The sequenced material came from esophageal tumor tissue. These receptors originate from a female donor with esophageal squamous cell carcinoma.

The chain combines TRBV19 with TRBJ2-1; D ambiguous. Near its end, the DNA agrees better with TRBJ2-7, so the J call may be wrong. Germline V gene data show CDR1 as LNHDA and CDR2 as SQIVND (reference sequence). This CDR3 is 15 amino acids long. The CDR3 nucleotides are TGTGCCAGTAGTACCCGACCTGTGGGGATCAATGAGCAGTACTTC. Its translation is CASSTRPVGINEQYF.

This clonotype was picked up one time. V and J are TRBV5-3 and TRBJ2-4; D uncertain. The J call is in doubt because the DNA end fits TRBJ1-2 better. TRBV5-3 qualifies as an ORF whose function is uncertain. This CDR3 comprises 12 residues. CDR3: CARSLPINGYTF. The CDR3 DNA reads TGTGCCAGAAGCTTACCCATTAATGGCTACACCTTC.

This sequence joins TRBV7-2 and TRBJ2-5, with D maybe TRBD2 (5 bases). The CDR3 is 15 residues long. Germline V gene data show CDR1 as SGHTA and CDR2 as FQGNSA. V dropped 2 bases and J dropped 11 bases, with 21 bases sitting between them. The chain's CDR3 is CASSLSLERRHEQYF. The CDR3 coding sequence is TGTGCCAGCAGCTTATCACTAGAGCGGCGGCATGAGCAGTACTTC.

The rearrangement joins TRBV7-2 to TRBJ2-2, with TRBD2 as a possible D gene (6 bases). Per germline, CDR1 SGHTA and CDR2 FQGNSA. The CDR3 consists of 15 residues. Trimming pared 4 bases from V and 4 bases from J, leaving 13 bases between. As DNA, the CDR3 is TGTGCCAGCAGCTGGGACTCCCCTTCCACCGGGGAGCTGTTTTTT. Translated: CASSWDSPSTGELFF.

This clonotype was observed a handful of times. The J gene is TRBJ2-3, the V gene TRBV6-1; 9 bases agree with TRBD1. The trim removed 6 bases at V and 2 bases at J, leaving 6 bases unmatched. The length of the CDR3 is 15 residues. Germline V gene sequence: CDR1 MNHNS, CDR2 SASEGT. CDR3 sequence (DNA): TGTGCCAGCAGGGGGACAGGGCGGCCCACAGATACGCAGTATTTT. Translation gives CASRGTGRPTDTQYF.

On this clonotype itself: This may be a read error, as it is one base from a much larger clone. This sequence joins TRBV28 and TRBJ2-5, with D unclear. The end of the DNA is better explained by TRBJ2-1, so the J call may be wrong. The CDR3 loop spans 14 amino acids. Germline assignment: CDR1 MDHEN and CDR2 SYDVKM. CDR3 sequence (DNA): TGTGCCAGCAGTTTATTTCCCGGGTCCTACGAGCAGTTCTTC. Its protein is CASSLFPGSYEQFF.

V and J are TRBV11-2 and TRBJ2-3, with 10 bases identical to TRBD2. Unmatched junction bases numbered 8, after V lost 3 bases and J lost 2 bases. This CDR3 region has 17 residues. The germline V gene has CDR1 SGHAT and CDR2 FQNNGV. Written as DNA, the CDR3 is TGTGCCAGCAGCTTTAAGCGGGAGGGGCTTTACACAGATACGCAGTATTTT. Amino acids: CASSFKREGLYTDTQYF.

This clonotype was seen repeatedly, ten times or more. The V gene is TRBV7-2, the J gene TRBJ2-3, with 11 bases matching TRBD2. The CDR3 length is 15 residues. V dropped 6 bases and J dropped 0; count of bases not matched to a gene: 2. CDR1 and CDR2 (germline): SGHTA, FQGNSA. The CDR3, as DNA: TGTGCCAGCAGGCGGACTAGCGGGAGCACAGATACGCAGTATTTT. Amino acid sequence: CASRRTSGSTDTQYF.

This clonotype has just one count. J is TRBJ2-7 and V is TRBV7-6; maybe TRBD1 (6 bases). The CDR3 runs to 13 residues. V was trimmed by 3 bases and J by 7 bases, leaving 13 bases between them. In germline, CDR1 is SGHVS, CDR2 FNYEAQ. The CDR3 spells CASSLGHNNEQYF. The CDR3 DNA follows: TGTGCCAGCAGCTTGGGACATAACAATGAGCAGTACTTC.

The chain employs TRBV14 and TRBJ2-5; a possible D gene is TRBD2 (6 bases). From germline, CDR1 is SGHDN and CDR2 FVKESK. Deletions cut 1 base from V and 1 base from J, with 7 bases between. The CDR3 consists of 14 residues. The CDR3 sequence: CASSQGGLQETQYF. The CDR3 bases are TGTGCCAGCAGCCAAGGGGGACTCCAAGAGACCCAGTACTTC.

The rearrangement uses TRBV20-1 and TRBJ2-5; 15 bases align to TRBD2. The J call may not be correct, given that the DNA end is closer to TRBJ2-1. This CDR3 is 16 amino acids long. CDR1 DFQATT and CDR2 SNEGSKA come from the germline V gene (reference sequence). Here the CDR3 DNA reads TGCAGTGCTCGTGGACTAGCGGGAGGGCCCTACAATGAGCAGTTCTTC. Its translation: CSARGLAGGPYNEQFF.

This clonotype was counted many times. This chain joins TRBV12-3 or TRBV12-4 and TRBJ2-7, with 14 nucleotides matching TRBD2. This CDR3 is 15 amino acids long. J gave up 7 bases and V 6 bases, and 8 bases lay outside the gene matches. DNA for the CDR3: TGTGCCAGCAGCCAGACTAGCGGGAGGGCCAGTGAGCAGTACTTC. As protein: CASSQTSGRASEQYF.

The chain recombines TRBV6-1 with TRBJ2-7; 7 nucleotides line up with TRBD1. The CDR3 consists of 14 residues. The V gene end was trimmed by 3 bases and the J gene end by 5 bases; junction bases not matched to a gene: 7. CDR1 is MNHNS, CDR2 SASEGT, per germline. The CDR3 here is CASSDAGGVNEQYF. CDR3 in DNA: TGTGCCAGCAGTGACGCAGGGGGTGTCAACGAGCAGTACTTC.

The sample holds a few counts of this clonotype. This sequence joins TRBV7-6 and TRBJ2-1; possibly TRBD2 for D (6 bases). The CDR3 sequence is 13 residues long. Trimming left V 5 bases short and J 8 bases short, with 13 bases between. From germline, CDR1 is SGHVS and CDR2 FNYEAQ. The DNA of the CDR3 is TGTGCCAGCAGCCTGACTAGAGGGGATGAGCAGTTCTTC. Translation gives CASSLTRGDEQFF.

This clonotype showed up just a few times. The CDR3 here is CSARGQGVTEAFF. For the CDR3, the DNA is TGCAGTGCTAGGGGACAGGGGGTGACTGAAGCTTTCTTT. The V call is TRBV20-1, the J call TRBJ1-1, with TRBD1 matching over 11 bases. V gave up 3 bases and J gave up 5 bases; unmatched junction bases: 2. Looked up from germline, CDR1 is DFQATT and CDR2 is SNEGSKA (reference sequence). This CDR3 contains 13 residues.

This chain uses TRBV7-6 with TRBJ2-1; possibly TRBD2 for D (5 bases). The J call is in doubt because the DNA end fits TRBJ2-7 better. The CDR3 runs 13 residues. The V gene's germline CDR1 is SGHVS and CDR2 FNYEAQ. CDR3 DNA sequence: TGTGCCAGCAGCTTAGCTATAGGGAGACGACAGTACTTC. The encoded protein is CASSLAIGRRQYF.

By share, this clonotype counts as medium-sized (0.01 to 0.1%). V gene TRBV27 combines with J gene TRBJ1-1; D remains unclear. V was cut by 2 bases and J by 5 bases, with 9 bases left in between. This CDR3 contains 13 residues. Germline-derived CDR1 and CDR2 are MNHEY and SMNVEV (reference sequence). As DNA, the CDR3 is TGTGCCAGCAGTTTAACCAGAGGGACTGAAGCTTTCTTT. Translating gives CASSLTRGTEAFF.

In its sample, this clonotype was seen many times. This chain joins TRBV7-2 and TRBJ2-3; D gene uncertain. With 1 base removed from V and 0 bases from J, the gap between germline ends came to 5 bases. Looked up from germline, CDR1 is SGHTA and CDR2 is FQGNSA. The CDR3 loop spans 14 amino acids. CDR3 sequence reads: CASSLGASTDTQYF. DNA of the CDR3: TGTGCCAGCAGCTTAGGGGCTAGCACAGATACGCAGTATTTT. Based on the CDR3 plus reference TRBV7-2 and TRBJ2-3, the full variable domain is GAGVSQSPSNKVTEKGKDVELRCDPISGHTALYWYRQSLGQGLEFLIYFQGNSAPDKSGLPSDRFSAERTGGSVSTLTIQRTQQEDSAVYLCASSLGASTDTQYFGPGTRLTVL.

The J gene is TRBJ2-5, the V gene TRBV7-2; 7 nucleotides match TRBD2. The DNA end is a closer match to TRBJ2-7, so the J assignment may be wrong. Germline V gene lookup returns CDR1 SGHTA and CDR2 FQGNSA. CDR3 length: 15 amino acids. The DNA of the CDR3 is TGTGCCAGCAGCCCCGCGAGCGGGGCAGGGTACGAGCAGTACTTC. Protein product: CASSPASGAGYEQYF.

At least ten counts were recorded for this clonotype. The V and J genes are TRBV2 and TRBJ2-1, with 13 bases aligning to TRBD2. CDR1 and CDR2 from the germline V gene are SNHLY and FYNNEI. Trimming took 3 bases from V and 7 from J; bases not matched to a gene: 6. The CDR3 length is 16 residues. The chain's CDR3 is CASSDPGTSGKNEQFF. The CDR3 nucleotides read TGTGCCAGCAGTGACCCCGGGACTAGCGGGAAAAATGAGCAGTTCTTC.

This clonotype was seen a single time. This CDR3 is missing its conserved last phenylalanine or tryptophan, likely due to a read error. It is unclear where the CDR3 begins or ends on the DNA, so no DNA is shown, and the CDR3 is as TCRdb lists it. The chain carries TRBV6-1 and TRBJ2-5; no DNA check was done on the table's D call, TRBD1. Termini included, the CDR3 measures 15 amino acids. Per the germline V gene, CDR1 is MNHNS and CDR2 is SASEGT. This CDR3 is CASKHGQGYEQYFGN.

The chain is built from TRBV12-3 or TRBV12-4 and TRBJ2-3; D remains unclear. The last part of the DNA fits TRBJ2-1 better; the J call may be wrong. This CDR3 has 14 residues. DNA for the CDR3: TGTGCCAGCAGTTCGCTGGAGAGCTCCTACGAGCAGTTCTTC. The encoded protein is CASSSLESSYEQFF.